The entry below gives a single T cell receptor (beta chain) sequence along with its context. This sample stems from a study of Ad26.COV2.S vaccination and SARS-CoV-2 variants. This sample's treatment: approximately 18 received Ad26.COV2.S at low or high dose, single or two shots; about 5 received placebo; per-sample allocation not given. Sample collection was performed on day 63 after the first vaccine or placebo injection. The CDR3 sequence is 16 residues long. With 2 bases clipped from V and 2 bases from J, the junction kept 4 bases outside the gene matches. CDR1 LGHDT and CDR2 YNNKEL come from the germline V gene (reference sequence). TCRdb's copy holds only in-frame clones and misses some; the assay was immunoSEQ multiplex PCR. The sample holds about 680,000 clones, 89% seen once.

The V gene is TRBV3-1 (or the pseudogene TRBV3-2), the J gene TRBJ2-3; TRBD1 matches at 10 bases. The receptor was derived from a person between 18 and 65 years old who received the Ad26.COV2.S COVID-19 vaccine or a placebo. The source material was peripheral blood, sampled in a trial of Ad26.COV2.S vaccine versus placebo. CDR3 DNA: TGTGCCAGCAGCCAAAGGAGACAGGGGGCCACAGATACGCAGTATTTT. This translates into CASSQRRQGATDTQYF.